This entry describes one T cell receptor (beta chain). What it binds is not known. The sample belongs to a study of T-cell reconstitution after alpha-beta-depleted transplantation in children. Study findings and constraints: T-cell numbers and diversity, one year after transplant, stemmed largely from T cells that were newly produced. TCRbeta diversity was high at day 60 in some patients (a result of surviving recipient T cells and thymic progenitors). It was reported that alpha-beta T cells came from several hundred expanded graft clones (about two months after transplant).

Researchers prepared the TCRbeta library using unique molecular identifiers, the study reports. Each CDR3 protein is one row after TCRdb ran MiXCR on the PCR reads. The sample shows hundreds of thousands of distinct CDR3 sequences, 15% to 20% of them seen only once. CDR1 is SEHNR, CDR2 FQNEAQ, per germline (reference sequence). V shed 1 base, J shed 4 bases, and the junction held 9 bases outside the gene matches. This CDR3 spans 16 amino acids. The material was PBMCs, mostly from graft donor cells, obtained 360 days after TCRalphabeta/CD19-depleted stem cell transplant. This clonotype was sampled from a boy in the first two years of life who had a stem cell transplant for Wiskott-Aldrich syndrome, so the T cells may come from the graft donor. V gene TRBV7-9 combines with J gene TRBJ1-1; 7 bases line up with TRBD1. The CDR3 protein is CASSLVGGSGGTEAFF. The CDR3 nucleotides read TGTGCCAGCAGCTTAGTAGGGGGGTCAGGGGGCACTGAAGCTTTCTTT.